This paragraph covers one T cell receptor beta chain sequence. A single base separates this from a much larger clone, so it may be a read error. Unique molecular identifiers were used to barcode this TCRbeta library. TCRdb re-called the PCR reads through MiXCR, storing one row per CDR3 protein. The data hold under 140,000 distinct CDR3 sequences, with over 9% observed a single time. CDR1 and CDR2 from the germline V gene are SGHDN and FVKESK. CDR3 size: 15 residues. This entry is derived from a study of T-cell reconstitution after alpha-beta-depleted transplantation in children. This clonotype originated in a human donor who donated a stem cell graft to a child with acute lymphoblastic leukemia. This chain links TRBV14 with TRBJ1-6; D uncertain. Sequenced material: PBMCs from the stem cell graft donor, taken from the stem cell graft. DNA for the CDR3: TGTGCCAGCACCCAAGACTTGGCGAATAATTCACCCCTCCACTTT. Translated, it gives CASTQDLANNSPLHF.